Shown below are 17 T cell receptor beta chains from a single sample sequenced in a study of blood T cell repertoires in COVID-19. Sequencing was performed with immunoSEQ multiplex PCR; in TCRdb, only in-frame clones are kept and a portion is missing. Seen here are a few hundred thousand clones, about 87% observed once, and the top ten hold roughly 4%. The source material was peripheral blood. The receptor set was obtained from a man aged 55 to 70 who had recovered from COVID-19.

The V call is TRBV6-5, the J call TRBJ1-6; the D is unclear. Looked up from germline, CDR1 is MNHEY and CDR2 is SVGAGI. Trimming shortened V by 0 bases and J by 6 bases, and 12 bases separated the two germline ends. This CDR3 comprises 16 residues. CDR3 in DNA: TGTGCCAGCAGTTACTCGAATGGGCTCGGTAATTCACCCCTCCACTTT. Its protein product is CASSYSNGLGNSPLHF.

The chain couples TRBV12-5 to TRBJ1-2; the match to TRBD1 covers 8 bases. The CDR3 length is 13 residues. Germline values: CDR1 LGHNT, CDR2 FRNRAP. V was clipped by 6 bases and J by 7 bases; unmatched bases: 7. CDR3 DNA sequence: TGTGCTAGTGGCGGACAGGGATCGAGTGGCTACACCTTC. Its protein product is CASGGQGSSGYTF. Complete variable domain (other parts from reference TRBV12-5 and TRBJ1-2): DARVTQTPRHKVTEMGQEVTMRCQPILGHNTVFWYRQTMMQGLELLAYFRNRAPLDDSGMPKDRFSAEMPDATLATLKIQPSEPRDSAVYFCASGGQGSSGYTFGSGTRLTVV.

CDR3 nucleotide sequence: TGTGCCAGCAGCTTAGGAGCCCCTGGAAACACCATATATTTT. It encodes CASSLGAPGNTIYF. This rearrangement joins TRBV11-2 to TRBJ1-3; D uncertain. CDR3 size: 14 residues. Trimming took 1 base from V and 2 from J, leaving 6 bases between them. Germline-derived CDR1 and CDR2 are SGHAT and FQNNGV.

The V and J genes are TRBV29-1 and TRBJ2-7; a weak D match, TRBD2 (5 bases). V lost 6 bases and J 2 bases, leaving 14 bases between the germline ends. The CDR3 covers 13 residues. The germline gives CDR1 SQVTM, CDR2 ANQGSEA. CDR3 residues: CSVETGVTYEQYF. The CDR3 DNA follows: TGCAGCGTGGAGACCGGGGTAACCTACGAGCAGTACTTC.

This sequence joins TRBV5-1 and TRBJ2-3; 9 nucleotides match TRBD2. This CDR3 comprises 15 residues. V trimming: 0 bases; J trimming: 7 bases; junction bases outside the gene matches: 6. Germline V lookup: CDR1 SGHRS, CDR2 YFSETQ. CDR3 amino acids: CASSLDSGGLYTQYF. The CDR3 DNA reads as TGCGCCAGCAGCTTGGATAGCGGGGGTCTTTATACGCAGTATTTT.

The chain uses TRBV2 and TRBJ1-2; the D is unclear. The CDR3 consists of 14 residues. Germline V gene lookup returns CDR1 SNHLY and CDR2 FYNNEI. V gave up 3 bases and J gave up 2 bases, with 10 bases separating them. The CDR3 spells CASSEYSANYGYTF. The CDR3 bases are TGTGCCAGCAGTGAGTACAGTGCAAACTATGGCTACACCTTC.

The V and J genes are TRBV27 and TRBJ2-7, with D unresolved. Germline values: CDR1 MNHEY, CDR2 SMNVEV (reference sequence). V lost 4 bases and J lost 4, with 11 bases in between. The CDR3 extends over 13 amino acids. CDR3 sequence: CASSSGSTYEQYF. The CDR3 DNA follows: TGTGCCAGCAGTTCCGGGTCTACGTACGAGCAGTACTTC.

The chain couples TRBV3-1 (or the pseudogene TRBV3-2) to TRBJ1-5; weak D call: TRBD1 (6 bases). Between the trimmed V and J ends, which lost 4 bases and 0 bases, there was a span of 7 bases. This CDR3 region has 14 residues. The germline CDR1 and CDR2 sequences are LGHDT and YNNKEL (reference sequence). CDR3 DNA sequence: TGTGCCAGCAGCCTGGACAGTAGCAATCAGCCCCAGCATTTT. This encodes CASSLDSSNQPQHF.

V gene TRBV13 combines with J gene TRBJ1-2; a weak D match, TRBD1 (5 bases). Looked up from germline, CDR1 is PRHDT and CDR2 is FYEKMQ (reference sequence). The CDR3 covers 19 residues. Between the trimmed V and J ends, which lost 5 bases and 0 bases, there was a span of 25 bases. Here the CDR3 DNA reads TGTGCCAGCAGCCTCAGCAGAGGTTCGTTGGACACTCCTAACTATGGCTACACCTTC. It yields the protein CASSLSRGSLDTPNYGYTF. The full variable domain, its missing parts supplied by reference TRBV13 and TRBJ1-2, is AAGVIQSPRHLIKEKRETATLKCYPIPRHDTVYWYQQGPGQDPQFLISFYEKMQSDKGSIPDRFSAQQFSDYHSELNMSSLELGDSALYFCASSLSRGSLDTPNYGYTFGSGTRLTVV.

The V and J genes are TRBV2 and TRBJ1-2, with 9 positions matching TRBD1. Germline V CDR1 and CDR2: SNHLY, FYNNEI. This CDR3 comprises 17 residues. J gave up 5 bases and V 6 bases, and 16 bases lay outside the gene matches. The CDR3 region is CASRDTGGPHERYGYTF. The CDR3 nucleotides are TGTGCCAGCAGAGACACAGGGGGCCCACACGAAAGGTATGGCTACACCTTC.

V usage is TRBV3-1 (or the pseudogene TRBV3-2) and J usage is TRBJ2-5; 14 positions agree with TRBD2. The CDR3 covers 18 residues. Germline V lookup: CDR1 LGHDT, CDR2 YNNKEL (reference sequence). V lost 3 bases, J lost 1 base, and 7 bases stayed unmatched. The CDR3 loop reads CASSHRLAGGSRQETQYF. CDR3 bases: TGTGCCAGCAGCCATCGACTAGCGGGGGGGAGCCGCCAAGAGACCCAGTACTTC.

The chain joins TRBV19 to TRBJ2-6; 8 bases align to TRBD1. The germline V gene encodes CDR1 LNHDA and CDR2 SQIVND (reference sequence). J was trimmed by 0 bases and V by 6 bases; bases with no gene match: 10. The CDR3 has 18 amino acids. CDR3 loop: CASRTGALSPSGANVLTF. CDR3 DNA sequence: TGTGCCAGTAGGACAGGGGCTCTGTCCCCCTCTGGGGCCAACGTCCTGACTTTC.

This clone occurred once. The V and J genes are TRBV6-5 and TRBJ1-1; D call uncertain. The CDR3 has 14 amino acids. V lost 8 bases, J lost 1 base, and 14 bases lay in between. The V gene's germline CDR1 is MNHEY and CDR2 SVGAGI. The CDR3 DNA follows: TGTGCCAGCGTAGTGAGTTTTGGGAACACTGAAGCTTTCTTT. Translated, it gives CASVVSFGNTEAFF.

V gene TRBV7-9 combines with J gene TRBJ2-3, with a weak D call TRBD2 (5 bases). CDR3 length equals 14 residues. Trimming shortened V by 8 bases and J by 2 bases, and 14 bases separated the two germline ends. Germline V gene lookup returns CDR1 SEHNR and CDR2 FQNEAQ (reference sequence). CDR3 DNA: TGTGCCAGCGGCGGGCAGAGGAACACAGATACGCAGTATTTT. Its protein is CASGGQRNTDTQYF.

This chain joins TRBV18 and TRBJ2-1; TRBD2 agrees at 10 bases. CDR1 KGHSH and CDR2 LQKENI come from the germline V gene. The CDR3 contains 16 residues. V shed 1 base, J shed 5 bases, and the junction held 5 bases outside the gene matches. The CDR3 DNA reads as TGTGCCAGCTCACCACTAATAGCGGGGGGCCACAATGAGCAGTTCTTC. Its protein is CASSPLIAGGHNEQFF.

The gene calls are TRBV2 and TRBJ1-2; D not resolved. The CDR3 is made up of 14 amino acids. Trimming left V 7 bases short and J 2 bases short, with 14 bases between. Germline V lookup: CDR1 SNHLY, CDR2 FYNNEI. This CDR3 is CASTRTRGNYGYTF. The CDR3 DNA reads as TGTGCCAGCACGAGAACCCGGGGAAACTATGGCTACACCTTC.

The chain uses TRBV6-5 and TRBJ2-5; possibly TRBD2 for D (7 bases). This CDR3 spans 13 amino acids. The germline gives CDR1 MNHEY, CDR2 SVGAGI. V lost 8 bases and J lost 5, with 15 bases in between. The CDR3 here is CASSGGGVETQYF. The CDR3 DNA is TGTGCCAGCTCAGGAGGGGGGGTCGAGACCCAGTACTTC.